This passage covers 8 T cell receptor beta chains from one sample sequenced in a study of vaccination effects on CD4 cells after COVID-19. Sequencing was preceded by expansion of antigen-specific CD4+ T cells with viral peptide pools in the ViraFEST assay. Following culture for approximately 11 days, CD4+ T cells were isolated. Everyone in the study got two shots of either the BNT162b2 or mRNA-1273 vaccine. Sequencing used immunoSEQ multiplex PCR; TCRdb keeps in-frame clones, though not all of them. Among approximately 28,000 clones listed, 75% to 80% were seen once. Their antigen targets remain unknown. The source was CD4+ T cells from PBMCs cultured with SARS-CoV-2 spike peptides, collected after COVID-19 vaccination. The receptors shown here come from a human donor who received a COVID-19 vaccine. Some clones in this sample may be carry-over from other donors' samples.

This chain connects TRBV6-5 to TRBJ2-7; 7 bases are shared with TRBD2. CDR1 is MNHEY and CDR2 is SVGAGI in the germline V gene. V was pared by 6 bases and J by 5 bases, with 7 bases of the junction left unmatched. The CDR3 runs 13 residues. CDR3: CASRGAGRDEQYV. Here the CDR3 DNA reads TGTGCCAGCAGAGGAGCTGGGAGGGACGAGCAGTACGTC.

J is TRBJ1-2 and V is TRBV6-6, with 8 bases identical to TRBD1. CDR1 is MNHNY and CDR2 is SVGAGI in the germline V gene (reference sequence). This CDR3 is built from 14 residues. With 6 bases clipped from V and 4 bases from J, the junction kept 7 bases outside the gene matches. CDR3 nucleotide sequence: TGTGCCAGCAGCCGACAGGGGCAAGTCTATGGCTACACCTTC. Its protein product is CASSRQGQVYGYTF.

This sequence joins TRBV6-1 and TRBJ1-6, with D maybe TRBD1 (6 bases). Trimming took 3 bases from V and 0 from J, leaving 15 bases between them. Germline V gives CDR1 MNHNS, CDR2 SASEGT. This CDR3 comprises 18 residues. The CDR3: CASSDPAGRGSYNSPLHF. The CDR3, as DNA: TGTGCCAGCAGTGATCCAGCCGGCAGGGGCTCCTATAATTCACCCCTCCACTTT.

The chain has TRBV5-1 and TRBJ2-2; D unresolved. The CDR3 spans 15 residues. V shed 0 bases and J shed 4 bases, with 10 bases lying between them. CDR1 is SGHRS and CDR2 is YFSETQ in the germline V gene. The CDR3 spells CASSLVAGPTGELFF. For the CDR3, the DNA is TGCGCCAGCAGCTTGGTGGCAGGCCCCACCGGGGAGCTGTTTTTT.

The chain employs TRBV7-3 and TRBJ2-2; the match to TRBD2 covers 9 bases. V shed 5 bases and J 1 base; nucleotides not matched to a gene: 14. In germline, CDR1 is SGHTA, CDR2 FQGTGA. The CDR3 covers 19 residues. Here the CDR3 reads CASSTLRGGADGNTGELFF. The CDR3 DNA reads as TGTGCCAGCAGCACCTTACGCGGGGGGGCCGATGGGAACACCGGGGAGCTGTTTTTT. Looking up the rest from reference TRBV7-3 and TRBJ2-2 gives the full variable domain: GAGVSQTPSNKVTEKGKYVELRCDPISGHTALYWYRQSLGQGPEFLIYFQGTGAADDSGLPNDRFFAVRPEGSVSTLKIQRTERGDSAVYLCASSTLRGGADGNTGELFFGEGSRLTVL.

The chain links TRBV3-1 (or the pseudogene TRBV3-2) to TRBJ1-6; no clear D gene. This CDR3 region has 12 residues. The V end lost 5 bases, the J end lost 8 bases, and 7 bases lay between the germline ends. The germline V gene encodes CDR1 LGHDT and CDR2 YNNKEL (reference sequence). The CDR3 loop reads CASSARDSPLHF. In DNA form, the CDR3 reads TGTGCCAGCAGCGCCCGGGATTCACCCCTCCACTTT.

The chain links TRBV30 to TRBJ2-3; D is unclear. Trimming removed 5 bases from V and 0 bases from J, with 12 bases in between. Germline lookup yields CDR1 GTSNPN and CDR2 SVGIG (reference sequence). The CDR3 contains 14 residues. The CDR3, as DNA: TGTGCCTGGGGGCTAACGACTAGCACAGATACGCAGTATTTT. Translation gives CAWGLTTSTDTQYF.

V and J are TRBV18 and TRBJ1-5, with no clear D. V was trimmed by 6 bases and J by 2 bases, leaving 11 bases between them. The CDR3 has 14 residues. CDR1 and CDR2 (germline): KGHSH, LQKENI. The CDR3 loop reads CASSGSVGNQPQHF. For the CDR3, the DNA is TGTGCCAGCTCCGGGTCAGTGGGCAATCAGCCCCAGCATTTT.